The rows below give T cell receptor beta chains drawn from one sample of a study of blood T cell repertoires in COVID-19. Generated by immunoSEQ multiplex PCR, the TCRdb table keeps only in-frame clones and is missing some. The table records approximately 150,000 clones, roughly nine tenths of them present only once. Sequencing input: PBMCs or T cells enriched from blood (not recorded which). The receptor source for this set is a human donor with acute COVID-19. The donor label of this sample is uncertain. Both conserved end residues are part of each CDR3. D genes are given only for firm matches. Clone sizes are given selectively: once, few, many, or a class where the clone is expanded.

j_call clone_size v_call d_call cdr3_aa cdr3_nt
TRBJ1-6 . TRBV29-1 . CSVAERGNSPLHF TGCAGCGTTGCAGAAAGGGGTAATTCACCCCTCCACTTT
TRBJ2-1 . TRBV7-9 . CASSLASNEQFF TGTGCCAGCAGCTTAGCTAGCAATGAGCAGTTCTTC
TRBJ1-2 . TRBV7-8 TRBD1 CASSLAAGTGGRGYTF TGTGCCAGCAGCTTAGCCGCGGGGACAGGGGGCCGTGGCTACACCTTC
TRBJ2-4 . TRBV3-1/TRBV3-2 TRBD2 CASSSSGGAFQNIQYF TGTGCCAGCTCATCTAGCGGGGGGGCCTTCCAAAACATTCAGTACTTC
TRBJ1-2 . TRBV6-6 . CASSGGGRDGYTF TGTGCCAGCAGTGGAGGTGGGAGGGATGGCTACACCTTC
TRBJ1-2 . TRBV9 . CASSRAGGETNYGYTF TGTGCCAGCAGCCGAGCCGGGGGGGAAACTAACTATGGCTACACCTTC
TRBJ1-5 . TRBV5-1 . CASSLDPQGGQPQHF TGCGCCAGCAGCTTAGACCCACAGGGCGGTCAGCCCCAGCATTTT
TRBJ1-3 . TRBV7-2 . CASSLNSGTGNTIYF TGTGCCAGCAGCTTAAACAGCGGAACTGGAAACACCATATATTTT
TRBJ2-3 . TRBV7-2 . CASSLGGSDTQYF TGTGCCAGCAGCTTAGGGGGCTCAGATACGCAGTATTTT
TRBJ2-5 once TRBV3-1/TRBV3-2 TRBD1 CASSQGGQGARKTQYF TGTGCCAGCAGCCAAGGGGGACAGGGGGCTCGGAAGACCCAGTACTTC
TRBJ2-7 once TRBV27 . CASALQAPYEQYF TGTGCCAGCGCCCTACAGGCCCCCTACGAGCAGTACTTC
TRBJ1-1 . TRBV5-1 TRBD1 CASSWTGSEAFF TGCGCCAGCAGCTGGACAGGTTCTGAAGCTTTCTTT
TRBJ2-5 . TRBV24-1 . CATSAGIGRETQYF TGTGCCACCAGTGCAGGGATAGGTCGAGAGACCCAGTACTTC
TRBJ2-7 . TRBV6-5 . CASSYSKGPPYEQYF TGTGCCAGCAGTTACTCGAAGGGGCCTCCCTACGAGCAGTACTTC
TRBJ2-5 . TRBV11-3 . CASSLSPGQETQYF TGTGCCAGCAGCTTATCCCCAGGACAAGAGACCCAGTACTTC
TRBJ2-5 . TRBV2 . CASSEWASQETQYF TGTGCCAGCAGTGAATGGGCGTCACAAGAGACCCAGTACTTC
TRBJ1-1 . TRBV5-6 TRBD1 CASSFPRTGGTEAFF TGTGCCAGCAGCTTCCCGAGGACAGGGGGCACTGAAGCTTTCTTT
TRBJ2-7 . TRBV27 TRBD2 CASSLGGGTYEQYF TGTGCCAGCAGTTTAGGGGGGGGAACCTACGAGCAGTACTTC
TRBJ1-2 . TRBV5-4 TRBD1 CASQASLRGPNYGYTF TGTGCCAGTCAGGCGTCCCTCAGGGGGCCCAACTATGGCTACACCTTC
TRBJ1-1 . TRBV20-1 . CSARAGRAFF TGCAGTGCTAGAGCGGGTAGAGCTTTCTTT
TRBJ2-7 . TRBV7-3 . CASSFGGAYEQYF TGTGCCAGCAGCTTCGGGGGTGCCTACGAGCAGTACTTC
TRBJ1-1 . TRBV28 . CASILGGTEAFF TGTGCCAGCATCCTCGGGGGTACTGAAGCTTTCTTT
TRBJ2-1 . TRBV5-4 . CASSSPLLYNEQFF TGTGCCAGCAGCTCTCCACTCCTCTACAATGAGCAGTTCTTC
TRBJ1-4 once TRBV30 TRBD1 CAWSLTGGEKLFF TGTGCCTGGAGTCTCACAGGGGGAGAAAAACTGTTTTTT
TRBJ2-5 . TRBV4-3 TRBD2 CASSQDAAGGNQETQYF TGCGCCAGCAGCCAAGATGCAGCGGGGGGAAACCAAGAGACCCAGTACTTC
TRBJ2-2 . TRBV18 . CASSPSGNTGELFF TGTGCCAGCTCGCCATCCGGGAACACCGGGGAGCTGTTTTTT
TRBJ2-7 . TRBV2 TRBD1 CASSVRTGLYEQYF TGTGCCAGCAGTGTCAGGACAGGACTCTACGAGCAGTACTTC
TRBJ2-7 . TRBV12-3/TRBV12-4 . CASSLARDNGQYF TGTGCCAGCAGTTTAGCGAGGGACAACGGGCAGTACTTC
TRBJ2-3 . TRBV6-4 TRBD1 CASSATGAHSTDTQYF TGTGCCAGCAGTGCGACAGGGGCCCATAGCACAGATACGCAGTATTTT
TRBJ2-7 once TRBV6-2/TRBV6-3 TRBD2 CASSALSGGTSYEQYF TGTGCCAGCAGTGCCCTTAGCGGGGGGACATCCTACGAGCAGTACTTC
TRBJ2-2 few TRBV7-9 . CASSPLNGELFF TGTGCCAGCAGCCCTCTTAACGGGGAGCTGTTTTTT